A selection of T cell receptor beta chains follows, all from one sample in a study of blood T cell repertoires in COVID-19. TCRdb's table, derived via immunoSEQ multiplex PCR, lists solely in-frame clones and lacks some. The repertoire holds hundreds of thousands of clones, around 91% seen once, with over 9% in the top ten. The sequenced material came from PBMCs or T cells enriched from blood (not recorded which). Every receptor here comes from a woman between 40 and 55 years old who had recovered from COVID-19. Each CDR3 is given with its conserved first and last residue. Each record gives: J gene, clone size, D gene, V gene, CDR3 DNA, CDR3 protein. The D gene is left open where the match is weak. Expanded clones get a size class; other rows say once, few or many, or leave the size out.

J gene: TRBJ2-5; clone size: -; D gene: -; V gene: TRBV7-6; CDR3 DNA: TGTGCCAGCAGCCAGGTGCTGGAGACCCAGTACTTC; CDR3 protein: CASSQVLETQYF
J gene: TRBJ1-4; clone size: -; D gene: TRBD1; V gene: TRBV4-3; CDR3 DNA: TGCGCCAGCAGCCAAGATCTAAGGACAGGAAGCGAAAAACTGTTTTTT; CDR3 protein: CASSQDLRTGSEKLFF
J gene: TRBJ2-3; clone size: -; D gene: -; V gene: TRBV7-9; CDR3 DNA: TGTGCCAGCAGCTCCTGGGAGGAGGGACGGCAGTATTTT; CDR3 protein: CASSSWEEGRQYF
J gene: TRBJ2-5; clone size: -; D gene: -; V gene: TRBV6-4; CDR3 DNA: TGTGCCAGCAGTGGAGGGCGGAAAGAGACCCAGTACTTC; CDR3 protein: CASSGGRKETQYF
J gene: TRBJ2-7; clone size: once; D gene: -; V gene: TRBV6-5; CDR3 DNA: TGTGCCAGCAGCAACAACCTCGAGCAGTACTTC; CDR3 protein: CASSNNLEQYF
J gene: TRBJ2-1; clone size: -; D gene: -; V gene: TRBV27; CDR3 DNA: TGTGCCAGCAGCCCAAAGGGGAATGAGCAGTTCTTC; CDR3 protein: CASSPKGNEQFF
J gene: TRBJ1-1; clone size: -; D gene: -; V gene: TRBV7-3; CDR3 DNA: TGTGCCAGCAGCTTACTTGGCCATAACACTGAAGCTTTCTTT; CDR3 protein: CASSLLGHNTEAFF
J gene: TRBJ1-5; clone size: -; D gene: -; V gene: TRBV15; CDR3 DNA: TGTGCCACCAGCAGAGAGGGCAGCAATCAGCCCCAGCATTTT; CDR3 protein: CATSREGSNQPQHF
J gene: TRBJ1-6; clone size: -; D gene: TRBD1; V gene: TRBV25-1; CDR3 DNA: TGTGCCAGCCTACAGGGACAGGGATCTTCACCCCTCCACTTT; CDR3 protein: CASLQGQGSSPLHF
J gene: TRBJ2-3; clone size: -; D gene: -; V gene: TRBV19; CDR3 DNA: TGTGCCAGTAGTAGGGCGGGACCCGGAGATACGCAGTATTTT; CDR3 protein: CASSRAGPGDTQYF
J gene: TRBJ1-6; clone size: -; D gene: -; V gene: TRBV5-1; CDR3 DNA: TGCGCCAGCAGCTTGGACGGACTGGTCCGGAGCTCCTATAATTCACCCCTCCACTTT; CDR3 protein: CASSLDGLVRSSYNSPLHF
J gene: TRBJ2-1; clone size: -; D gene: TRBD2; V gene: TRBV27; CDR3 DNA: TGTGCCAGCAGTCGCGGACTAGCGTTGAAATACAATGAGCAGTTCTTC; CDR3 protein: CASSRGLALKYNEQFF
J gene: TRBJ1-1; clone size: -; D gene: TRBD1; V gene: TRBV7-2; CDR3 DNA: TGTGCCAGCAGCTTAGATTACCCAGGGGGTTTCATAGAGGCTGAAGCTTTCTTT; CDR3 protein: CASSLDYPGGFIEAEAFF
J gene: TRBJ2-7; clone size: -; D gene: -; V gene: TRBV30; CDR3 DNA: TGTGCCTGGAGTGTAACATCCTACGAGCAGTACTTC; CDR3 protein: CAWSVTSYEQYF
J gene: TRBJ2-5; clone size: -; D gene: -; V gene: TRBV5-1; CDR3 DNA: TGCGCCAGCAGCTTGGATCCCTTTAAGACCCAGTACTTC; CDR3 protein: CASSLDPFKTQYF
J gene: TRBJ1-5; clone size: -; D gene: TRBD1; V gene: TRBV7-9; CDR3 DNA: TGTGCCAGCAGCCACGGGACAGCCAGCCTCAATCAGCCCCAGCATTTT; CDR3 protein: CASSHGTASLNQPQHF
J gene: TRBJ2-3; clone size: -; D gene: -; V gene: TRBV24-1; CDR3 DNA: TGTGCCACCAGTGATTTTGTAGGGGGCACAGATACGCAGTATTTT; CDR3 protein: CATSDFVGGTDTQYF
J gene: TRBJ2-7; clone size: -; D gene: TRBD2; V gene: TRBV6-4; CDR3 DNA: TGTGCCAGCATTCCGTTGGGCCTAGGCCCGGGAGGTACCTACGAGCAGTACTTC; CDR3 protein: CASIPLGLGPGGTYEQYF
J gene: TRBJ2-5; clone size: -; D gene: TRBD2; V gene: TRBV2; CDR3 DNA: TGTGCCAGCAGCATAGCGGGGGGGAGAGAGACCCAGTACTTC; CDR3 protein: CASSIAGGRETQYF
J gene: TRBJ2-7; clone size: -; D gene: -; V gene: TRBV4-1; CDR3 DNA: TGCGCCAGCAGCCAATATATTAATTCTGGTAACTCCGAGCAGTACTTC; CDR3 protein: CASSQYINSGNSEQYF
J gene: TRBJ2-7; clone size: once; D gene: TRBD1; V gene: TRBV5-6; CDR3 DNA: TGTGCCAGCAGTACCGACAGGGCTTACGAGCAGTACTTC; CDR3 protein: CASSTDRAYEQYF
J gene: TRBJ2-1; clone size: -; D gene: -; V gene: TRBV18; CDR3 DNA: TGTGCCAGCTCTTTTAGCTCCTACAATGAGCAGTTCTTC; CDR3 protein: CASSFSSYNEQFF